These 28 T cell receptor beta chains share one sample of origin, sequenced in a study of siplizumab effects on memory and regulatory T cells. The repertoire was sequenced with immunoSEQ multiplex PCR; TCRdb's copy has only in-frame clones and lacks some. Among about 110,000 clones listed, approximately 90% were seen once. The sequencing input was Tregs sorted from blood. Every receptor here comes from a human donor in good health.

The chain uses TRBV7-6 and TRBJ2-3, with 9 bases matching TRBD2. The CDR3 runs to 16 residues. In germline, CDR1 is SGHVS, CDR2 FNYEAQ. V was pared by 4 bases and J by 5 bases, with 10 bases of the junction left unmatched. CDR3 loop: CASSWAGGRAQDTQYF. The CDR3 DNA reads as TGTGCCAGCAGCTGGGCGGGCGGGAGGGCCCAAGATACGCAGTATTTT.

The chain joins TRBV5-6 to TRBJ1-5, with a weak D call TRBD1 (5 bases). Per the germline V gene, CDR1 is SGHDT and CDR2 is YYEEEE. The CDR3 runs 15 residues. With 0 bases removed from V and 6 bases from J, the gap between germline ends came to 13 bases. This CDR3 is CASSLGQGEGQPQHF. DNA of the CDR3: TGTGCCAGCAGCTTGGGGCAGGGTGAGGGTCAGCCCCAGCATTTT.

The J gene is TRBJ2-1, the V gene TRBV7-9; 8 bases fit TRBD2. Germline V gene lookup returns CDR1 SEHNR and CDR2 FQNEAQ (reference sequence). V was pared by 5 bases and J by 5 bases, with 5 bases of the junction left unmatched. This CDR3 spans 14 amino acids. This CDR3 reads CASSPMRGDNEQFF. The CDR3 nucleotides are TGTGCCAGCAGCCCGATGCGGGGGGACAATGAGCAGTTCTTC.

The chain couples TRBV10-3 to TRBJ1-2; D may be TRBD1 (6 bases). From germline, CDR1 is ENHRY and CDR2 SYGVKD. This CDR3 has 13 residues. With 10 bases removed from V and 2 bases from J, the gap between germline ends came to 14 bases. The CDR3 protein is CASKKGGNYGYTF. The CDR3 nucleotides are TGTGCCAGCAAAAAGGGGGGAAACTATGGCTACACCTTC.

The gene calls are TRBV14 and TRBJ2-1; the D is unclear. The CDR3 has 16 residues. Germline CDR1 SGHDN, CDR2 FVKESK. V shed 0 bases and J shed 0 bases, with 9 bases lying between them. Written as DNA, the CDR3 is TGTGCCAGCAGCCAAGACAGGACGAGCTCCTACAATGAGCAGTTCTTC. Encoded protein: CASSQDRTSSYNEQFF.

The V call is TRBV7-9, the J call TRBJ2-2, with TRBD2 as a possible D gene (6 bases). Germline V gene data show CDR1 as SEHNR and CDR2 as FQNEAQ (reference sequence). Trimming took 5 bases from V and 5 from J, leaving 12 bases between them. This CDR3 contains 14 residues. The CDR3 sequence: CASSPGLATGELFF. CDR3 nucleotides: TGTGCCAGCAGCCCGGGACTTGCAACCGGGGAGCTGTTTTTT.

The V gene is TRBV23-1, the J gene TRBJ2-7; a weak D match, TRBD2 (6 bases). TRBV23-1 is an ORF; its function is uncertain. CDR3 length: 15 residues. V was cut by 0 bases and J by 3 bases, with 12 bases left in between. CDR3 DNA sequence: TGCGCCAGCAGTCAATCGTGGGAGGAGCGCTACGAGCAGTACTTC. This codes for CASSQSWEERYEQYF.

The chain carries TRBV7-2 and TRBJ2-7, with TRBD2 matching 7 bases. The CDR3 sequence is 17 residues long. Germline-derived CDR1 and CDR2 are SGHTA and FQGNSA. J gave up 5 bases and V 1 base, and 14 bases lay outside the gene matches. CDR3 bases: TGTGCCAGCAGCTTAGGTGTTCGCGGGGGAACCCGGGACGAGCAGTACTTC. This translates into CASSLGVRGGTRDEQYF.

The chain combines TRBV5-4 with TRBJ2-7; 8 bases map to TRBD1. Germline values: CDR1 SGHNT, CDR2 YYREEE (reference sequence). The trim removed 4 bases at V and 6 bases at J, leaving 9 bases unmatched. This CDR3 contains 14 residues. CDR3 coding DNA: TGTGCCAGCAGCCCCTGGGCAGGGGGCGGCGAGCAGTACTTC. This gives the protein CASSPWAGGGEQYF.

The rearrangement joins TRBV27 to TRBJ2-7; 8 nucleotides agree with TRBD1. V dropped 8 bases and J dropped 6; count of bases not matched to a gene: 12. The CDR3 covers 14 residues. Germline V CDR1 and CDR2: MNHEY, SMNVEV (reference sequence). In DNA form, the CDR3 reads TGTGCCAGCTCCCAATGGGGACAGGAGGGCGAGCAGTACTTC. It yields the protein CASSQWGQEGEQYF.

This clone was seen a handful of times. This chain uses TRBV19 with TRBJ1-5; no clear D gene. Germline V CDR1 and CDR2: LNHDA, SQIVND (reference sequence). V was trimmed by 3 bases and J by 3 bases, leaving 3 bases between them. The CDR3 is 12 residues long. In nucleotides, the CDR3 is TGTGCCAGTAGTATTTCCAATCAGCCCCAGCATTTT. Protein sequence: CASSISNQPQHF.

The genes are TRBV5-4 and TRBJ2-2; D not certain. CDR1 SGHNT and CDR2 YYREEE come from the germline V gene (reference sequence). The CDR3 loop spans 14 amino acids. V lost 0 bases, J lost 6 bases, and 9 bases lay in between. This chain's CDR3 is CASSLGPGPGELFF. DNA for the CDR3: TGTGCCAGCAGCTTGGGGCCGGGCCCCGGGGAGCTGTTTTTT.

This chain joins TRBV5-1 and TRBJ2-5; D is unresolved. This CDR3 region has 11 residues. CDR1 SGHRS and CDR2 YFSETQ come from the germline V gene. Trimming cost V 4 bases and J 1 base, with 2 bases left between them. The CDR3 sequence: CASSVQETQYF. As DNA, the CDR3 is TGCGCCAGCAGCGTCCAAGAGACCCAGTACTTC.

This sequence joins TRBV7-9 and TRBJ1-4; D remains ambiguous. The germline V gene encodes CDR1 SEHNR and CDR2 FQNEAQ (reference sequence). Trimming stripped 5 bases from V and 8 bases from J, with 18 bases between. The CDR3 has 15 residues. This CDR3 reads CASSLAWGRDEKLFF. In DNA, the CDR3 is TGTGCCAGCAGCCTCGCGTGGGGTCGCGACGAAAAACTGTTTTTT.

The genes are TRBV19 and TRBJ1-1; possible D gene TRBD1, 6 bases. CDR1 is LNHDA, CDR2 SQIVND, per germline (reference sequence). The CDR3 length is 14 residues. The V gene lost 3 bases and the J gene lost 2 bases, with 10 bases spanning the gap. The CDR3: CASSIYRENTEAFF. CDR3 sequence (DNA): TGTGCCAGTAGTATCTACAGGGAAAACACTGAAGCTTTCTTT.

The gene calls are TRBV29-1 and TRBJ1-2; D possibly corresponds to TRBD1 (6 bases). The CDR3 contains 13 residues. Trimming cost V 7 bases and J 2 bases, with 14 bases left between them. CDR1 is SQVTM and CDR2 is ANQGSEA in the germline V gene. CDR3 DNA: TGCAGCGATGCCCAGGGGATAAACTATGGCTACACCTTC. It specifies CSDAQGINYGYTF.

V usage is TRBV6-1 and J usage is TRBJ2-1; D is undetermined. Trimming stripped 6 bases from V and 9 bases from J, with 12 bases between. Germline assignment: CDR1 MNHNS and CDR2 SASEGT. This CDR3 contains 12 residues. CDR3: CASSPGWAEQFF. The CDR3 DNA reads TGTGCCAGCAGCCCCGGTTGGGCTGAGCAGTTCTTC.

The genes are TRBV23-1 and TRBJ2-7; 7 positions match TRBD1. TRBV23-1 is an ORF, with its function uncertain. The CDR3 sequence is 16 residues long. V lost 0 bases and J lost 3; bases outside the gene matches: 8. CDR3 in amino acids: CASSQSLGGISYEQYF. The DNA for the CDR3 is TGCGCCAGCAGTCAATCGTTAGGGGGCATAAGCTACGAGCAGTACTTC.

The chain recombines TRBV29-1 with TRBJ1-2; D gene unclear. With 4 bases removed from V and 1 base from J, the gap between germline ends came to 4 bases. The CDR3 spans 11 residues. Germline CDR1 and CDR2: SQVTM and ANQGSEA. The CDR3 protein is CSVVDNYGYTF. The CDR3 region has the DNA TGCAGCGTTGTGGATAACTATGGCTACACCTTC.

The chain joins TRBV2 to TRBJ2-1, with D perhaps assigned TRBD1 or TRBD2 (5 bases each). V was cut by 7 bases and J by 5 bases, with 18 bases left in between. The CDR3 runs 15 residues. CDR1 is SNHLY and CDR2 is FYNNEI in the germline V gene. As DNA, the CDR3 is TGTGCCAGCACCGACCCGGGGCAGGGCCACAATGAGCAGTTCTTC. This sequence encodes CASTDPGQGHNEQFF.

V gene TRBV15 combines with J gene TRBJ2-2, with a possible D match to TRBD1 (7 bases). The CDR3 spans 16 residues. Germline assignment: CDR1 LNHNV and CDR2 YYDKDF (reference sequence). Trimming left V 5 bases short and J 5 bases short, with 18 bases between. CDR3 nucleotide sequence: TGTGCCACCAGCCCTTGGGGGCCAGGGGGGACCGGGGAGCTGTTTTTT. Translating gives CATSPWGPGGTGELFF.

This chain's CDR3 is CASSLWPPLRADLYGYTF. As DNA, the CDR3 is TGTGCCAGCAGTTTATGGCCCCCTTTGAGAGCTGATCTCTATGGCTACACCTTC. V gene TRBV27 combines with J gene TRBJ1-2; D is unresolved. Germline CDR1 reads MNHEY; CDR2 reads SMNVEV (reference sequence). This CDR3 contains 18 residues. V dropped 1 base and J dropped 4 bases, with 22 bases sitting between them.

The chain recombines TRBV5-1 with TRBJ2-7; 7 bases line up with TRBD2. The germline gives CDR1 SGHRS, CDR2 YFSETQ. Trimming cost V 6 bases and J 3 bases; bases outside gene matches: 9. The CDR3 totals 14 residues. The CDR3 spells CASTLAGGGYEQYF. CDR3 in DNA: TGCGCCAGCACTTTGGCTGGGGGGGGCTACGAGCAGTACTTC.

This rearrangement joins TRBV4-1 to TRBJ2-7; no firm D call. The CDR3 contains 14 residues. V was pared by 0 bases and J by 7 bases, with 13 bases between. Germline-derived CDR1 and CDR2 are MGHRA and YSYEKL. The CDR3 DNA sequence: TGCGCCAGCAGCCAAGATCAAGTACTTGGGGAGCAGTACTTC. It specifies CASSQDQVLGEQYF.

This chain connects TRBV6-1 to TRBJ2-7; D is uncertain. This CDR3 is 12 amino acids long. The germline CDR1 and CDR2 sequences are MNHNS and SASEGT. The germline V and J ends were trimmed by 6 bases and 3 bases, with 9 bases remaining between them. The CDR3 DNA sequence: TGTGCCAGCAGCCGGGCCGTCTACGAGCAGTACTTC. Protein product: CASSRAVYEQYF.

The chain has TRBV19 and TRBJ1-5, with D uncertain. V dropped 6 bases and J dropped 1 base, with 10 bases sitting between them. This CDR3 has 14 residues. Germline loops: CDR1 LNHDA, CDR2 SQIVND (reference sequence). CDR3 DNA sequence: TGTGCCAGTAGCTGGACCAAGAGCAATCAGCCCCAGCATTTT. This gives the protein CASSWTKSNQPQHF.

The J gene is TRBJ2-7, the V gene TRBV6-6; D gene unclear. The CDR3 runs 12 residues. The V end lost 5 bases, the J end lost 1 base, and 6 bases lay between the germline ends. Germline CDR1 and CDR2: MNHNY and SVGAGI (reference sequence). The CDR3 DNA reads TGTGCCAGCAGTCCCCATTCCTACGAGCAGTACTTC. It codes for CASSPHSYEQYF.

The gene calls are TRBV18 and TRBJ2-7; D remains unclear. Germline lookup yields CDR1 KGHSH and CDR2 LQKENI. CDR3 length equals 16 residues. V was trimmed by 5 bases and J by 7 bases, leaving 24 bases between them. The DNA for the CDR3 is TGTGCCAGCTCATCAGTCTCCTTGGCCGGGCTGGGGGAGCAGTACTTC. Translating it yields CASSSVSLAGLGEQYF. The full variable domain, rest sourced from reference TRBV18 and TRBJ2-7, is NAGVMQNPRHLVRRRGQEARLRCSPMKGHSHVYWYRQLPEEGLKFMVYLQKENIIDESGMPKERFSAEFPKEGPSILRIQQVVRGDSAAYFCASSSVSLAGLGEQYFGPGTRLTVT.